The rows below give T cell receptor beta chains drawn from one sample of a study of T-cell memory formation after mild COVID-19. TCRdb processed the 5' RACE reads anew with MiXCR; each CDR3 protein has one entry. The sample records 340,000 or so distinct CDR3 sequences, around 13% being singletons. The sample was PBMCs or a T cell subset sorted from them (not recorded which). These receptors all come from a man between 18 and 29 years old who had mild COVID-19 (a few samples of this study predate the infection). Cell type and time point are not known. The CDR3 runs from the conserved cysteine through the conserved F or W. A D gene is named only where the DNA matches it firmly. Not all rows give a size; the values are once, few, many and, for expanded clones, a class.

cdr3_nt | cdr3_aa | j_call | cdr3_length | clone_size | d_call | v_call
TGTGCCAGCGCTGGACCAAGTAATCAGCCCCAGCATTTT | CASAGPSNQPQHF | TRBJ1-5 | 13 | few | NA | TRBV4-2
TGTGCCAGCAGCCAAACAGGGGGCATATACACTGAAGCTTTCTTT | CASSQTGGIYTEAFF | TRBJ1-1 | 15 | few | TRBD1 | TRBV4-2
TGCAGCGTTAGTAACTGGGACAGGAGGGGAGAGACCCAGTACTTC | CSVSNWDRRGETQYF | TRBJ2-5 | 15 | many | TRBD1 | TRBV29-1
TGTGCCAGCAGTGCCTGGGGACGGAGGAACACTGAAGCTTTCTTT | CASSAWGRRNTEAFF | TRBJ1-1 | 15 | few | NA | TRBV12-3/TRBV12-4
TGTGCCTGGATCAGGGGACCCACCGGGGAGCTGTTTTTT | CAWIRGPTGELFF | TRBJ2-2 | 13 | NA | NA | TRBV30
TGCGCCAGCAACCCGGACGGTGCAACTAATGAAAAACTGTTTTTT | CASNPDGATNEKLFF | TRBJ1-4 | 15 | few | NA | TRBV5-1
TGCAGCGTTGACTCCGGGGTGAACACCGGGGAGCTGTTTTTT | CSVDSGVNTGELFF | TRBJ2-2 | 14 | few | NA | TRBV29-1
TGTGCCAGCAGCTTAGAAGTGGGCCCAGATACGCAGTATTTT | CASSLEVGPDTQYF | TRBJ2-3 | 14 | NA | NA | TRBV7-2
TGTGCCAGCAGTTACTCAGGACAGGGGGCAGGGGAGCAGTACTTC | CASSYSGQGAGEQYF | TRBJ2-7 | 15 | many | TRBD1 | TRBV6-5
TGTGCCAGCAGCGTAGGGCCCACCGCGGAGACCCAGTACTTC | CASSVGPTAETQYF | TRBJ2-5 | 14 | NA | NA | TRBV9
TGTGCCAGCAGCCTAAGGGGTCCGGGGGGCCGGGGTAATGAGCAGTTCTTC | CASSLRGPGGRGNEQFF | TRBJ2-1 | 17 | NA | NA | TRBV14
TGCGCCAGCAGCAACCTAGCGGGGGGGCGAGAGACCCAGTACTTC | CASSNLAGGRETQYF | TRBJ2-5 | 15 | NA | TRBD2 | TRBV5-1
TGCAGCGTTGCTAGGGTCGTGGCTCGCGGCACTGAAGCTTTCTTT | CSVARVVARGTEAFF | TRBJ1-1 | 15 | few | NA | TRBV29-1
TGTGCCAGCATCCGGGACAGGGGGCTTCGGTATGGCTACACCTTC | CASIRDRGLRYGYTF | TRBJ1-2 | 15 | few | TRBD1 | TRBV6-2/TRBV6-3
TGCAAGGGGCGAGAGGCCACTGAAGCTTTCTTT | CKGREATEAFF | TRBJ1-1 | 11 | few | NA | TRBV20-1
TGTGCCAGCAGTTACCCGCAGGTGCCTAATGAAAAACTGTTTTTT | CASSYPQVPNEKLFF | TRBJ1-4 | 15 | NA | NA | TRBV6-2/TRBV6-3
TGTGCCAGCAGCTTACTCGCGAAAAATGAGCAGTTCTTC | CASSLLAKNEQFF | TRBJ2-1 | 13 | few | NA | TRBV7-9
TGCGCCAGCAGCCAGGCGGGGGGACTGGGGTTCACTGAAGCTTTCTTT | CASSQAGGLGFTEAFF | TRBJ1-1 | 16 | few | NA | TRBV4-1
TGTGCCAGCTCACCGGACAGGGCCCTCTATGGCTACACCTTC | CASSPDRALYGYTF | TRBJ1-2 | 14 | NA | TRBD1 | TRBV18
TGTGCCAGCAGCCCACTGGGGACAGCTAACCAAGAGACCCAGTACTTC | CASSPLGTANQETQYF | TRBJ2-5 | 16 | NA | TRBD1 | TRBV7-6
TGTGCCAGCAATAGACAGCAAGAGACCCAGTACTTC | CASNRQQETQYF | TRBJ2-5 | 12 | few | NA | TRBV28
TGTGCCAGCGGGATGTACAACTCTGGAAACACCATATATTTT | CASGMYNSGNTIYF | TRBJ1-3 | 14 | few | NA | TRBV12-3/TRBV12-4
TGTGCCAGCAGACAGGTCGATTGGGATACGCAGTATTTT | CASRQVDWDTQYF | TRBJ2-3 | 13 | few | NA | TRBV6-5
TGTGCCAGCAGCCCGCTAGCGGTGATCTCTAGCACAGATACGCAGTATTTT | CASSPLAVISSTDTQYF | TRBJ2-3 | 17 | NA | TRBD2 | TRBV7-6
TGTGCCAGCAGCTTAGGTCGCCCTGTAATTTTCCAGTACTTC | CASSLGRPVIFQYF | TRBJ2-5 | 14 | NA | NA | TRBV7-2
TGTGCCAGCAGGACCCAGGGCATGACCTATGGCTACACCTTC | CASRTQGMTYGYTF | TRBJ1-2 | 14 | few | NA | TRBV12-3/TRBV12-4
TGTGCCAGCAGCTTTGGGTGGGGCGAACCCTCCTATGGCTACACCTTC | CASSFGWGEPSYGYTF | TRBJ1-2 | 16 | many | NA | TRBV11-2
TGCGCCAGCAAAGCCGGGCCTCCGTCCCACGAGCAGTACTTC | CASKAGPPSHEQYF | TRBJ2-7 | 14 | few | NA | TRBV5-1
TGTGCCAGCAGCCGACTCGGGGGGGCCACTGAAGCTTTCTTT | CASSRLGGATEAFF | TRBJ1-1 | 14 | few | NA | TRBV14
TGTGCCAGCAGCCGTACACAGAACACTGAAGCTTTCTTT | CASSRTQNTEAFF | TRBJ1-1 | 13 | many | NA | TRBV12-3/TRBV12-4
TGTGCCAGCAGCGACAGGGTAGATGATAGCACAGATACGCAGTATTTT | CASSDRVDDSTDTQYF | TRBJ2-3 | 16 | NA | TRBD1 | TRBV2
TGCGCCAGCAGCTTGGAACGACAGGGGCACTATGGCTACACCTTC | CASSLERQGHYGYTF | TRBJ1-2 | 15 | NA | TRBD1 | TRBV5-1
TGTGCCAGCAGTTTAATTGTGGGGACTGAAGCTTTCTTT | CASSLIVGTEAFF | TRBJ1-1 | 13 | NA | NA | TRBV12-3/TRBV12-4
TGCAGTGCTAGAGATCGGCGGGGGGGCCGGATCTTC | CSARDRRGGRIF | TRBJ2-1 | 12 | few | TRBD2 | TRBV20-1
TGTGCCACCAGTGCTCTTACAGGGGCGTCCGGCACCGGGGAGCTGTTTTTT | CATSALTGASGTGELFF | TRBJ2-2 | 17 | NA | TRBD1 | TRBV24-1
TGTGCCAGCAGCCTGGACTCTTTCAGTTCCCAGTACTTC | CASSLDSFSSQYF | TRBJ2-5 | 13 | NA | NA | TRBV7-3
TGCGCCAGCAGCTTGACAGGGAACTCTGGGGCCAACGTCCTGACTTTC | CASSLTGNSGANVLTF | TRBJ2-6 | 16 | few | NA | TRBV5-1
TGTGCCAGCAGCTTAGAGAGGGCGCAGGAGACCCAGTACTTC | CASSLERAQETQYF | TRBJ2-5 | 14 | many | NA | TRBV7-6
TGCAGCGTTGAGCAGGCGCCGGGGGAGCAGTACTTC | CSVEQAPGEQYF | TRBJ2-7 | 12 | many | NA | TRBV29-1
TGCGCCAGCTTTCCATACGAGCAGTACTTC | CASFPYEQYF | TRBJ2-7 | 10 | many | NA | TRBV5-1
TGCAGTGCTAGAGATCCCACAGGGCCGAATACGCAGTATTTT | CSARDPTGPNTQYF | TRBJ2-3 | 14 | few | NA | TRBV20-1
TGTGCCAGCAGTTTTCAACGGTGGGATCAGCCCCAGCATTTT | CASSFQRWDQPQHF | TRBJ1-5 | 14 | NA | NA | TRBV6-2/TRBV6-3
TGTGCCAGCAGCGTAGGGGGAGCCGAGGAGCAGTTCTTC | CASSVGGAEEQFF | TRBJ2-1 | 13 | few | NA | TRBV9
TGCAGTGCTAACCCACGGGGATGGTTGGGAGAGACCCAGTACTTC | CSANPRGWLGETQYF | TRBJ2-5 | 15 | NA | NA | TRBV20-1
TGTGCCAGCAGCTCACAGGGATGGCAGGATACGCAGTATTTT | CASSSQGWQDTQYF | TRBJ2-3 | 14 | NA | NA | TRBV7-9
TGCGCCAGCAGCCCGGCTACAGGGGGAGATGAAAAACTGTTTTTT | CASSPATGGDEKLFF | TRBJ1-4 | 15 | NA | TRBD1 | TRBV5-1
TGTGCCAGCAGTTTAGCGCGTATATGGATGAACACTGAAGCTTTCTTT | CASSLARIWMNTEAFF | TRBJ1-1 | 16 | once | NA | TRBV12-3/TRBV12-4
TGCGCCAGCACGGCGTACCTGAACACTGAAGCTTTCTTT | CASTAYLNTEAFF | TRBJ1-1 | 13 | many | NA | TRBV5-1
TGTGCCAGCAGCCAACTCGGGGGCTTAACCGGGGAGCTGTTTTTT | CASSQLGGLTGELFF | TRBJ2-2 | 15 | NA | NA | TRBV4-2